This note documents a single T cell receptor (beta chain) sequence. Its antigen remains unidentified. No quality values exist for individual bases; no much larger clone is one base distant. These data originate in a study of control samples from healthy donors and cancer patients (dated by TCRdb to 2018 to 2020). The method was the immunoSEQ multiplex PCR assay. Entries here come from immuneACCESS through TCRdb and include only in-frame sequences with V and J called. Some clones fail to appear in such tables; in the studies checked, an unresolved V gene covers under half of the shortfall, and the cause of the remainder is unknown. Recorded for this sample are fewer than 100,000 clones; around nine tenths of them occurred a single time. The ten biggest clones cover 5.7% of the sample. V is cut by 1 base and J by 1 base, and the space between the germline ends is 10 bases. Inclusive of the bounding cysteine and phenylalanine, the CDR3 is 16 residues long. Solely the CDR3 DNA is kept, with 48 bases framed from the first base. The germline V gene gives CDR1 as SNHLY and CDR2 as FYNNEI.

The sample was blood. The V gene is TRBV2 and the J gene is TRBJ1-4, with the D gene not clear enough to name. The source of this sequence is a woman aged 45-65 years in good health. The CDR3 has the sequence CASSEGLGGTNEKLFF. The DNA is TGTGCCAGCAGTGAAGGCCTCGGCGGAACTAATGAAAAACTGTTTTTT.